The 24 T cell receptor beta chains in this list originate from one sample, sequenced in a study of T cells in Graves' hyperthyroidism and ophthalmopathy. Researchers amplified the TCR beta CDR3 regions from RNA transcripts. Primed by the HTBI set, a first-round RT-PCR was run on the TCR CDR3. Via MiXCR, TCRdb re-called the multiplex PCR reads, giving one row per CDR3 protein. The table has some 200,000 distinct CDR3 sequences, roughly 17% seen once. Sequencing used blood. These receptors were obtained from a woman aged 45 to 65 with Graves' hyperthyroidism.

This clonotype showed up many times. The chain links TRBV7-2 to TRBJ2-3; 10 positions match TRBD2. V lost 3 bases to trimming and J lost 4 bases; unmatched junction nucleotides: 16. This CDR3 is 19 amino acids long. Germline lookup yields CDR1 SGHTA and CDR2 FQGNSA. The DNA of the CDR3 is TGTGCCAGCAGCTTGAGGGGGAGCTTTCGGCTAGCGGGAGCAGATACGCAGTATTTT. Amino acids: CASSLRGSFRLAGADTQYF.

The chain has TRBV20-1 and TRBJ2-5, with 8 positions matching TRBD1. There are 13 residues in the CDR3. The germline CDR1 and CDR2 sequences are DFQATT and SNEGSKA (reference sequence). CDR3 sequence (DNA): TGCACCCTAGGGCAGGGGGCAACGGAGACCCAGTACTTC. Protein sequence: CTLGQGATETQYF.

This clonotype was seen repeatedly, ten times or more. The V gene is TRBV14, the J gene TRBJ1-2; 7 bases match TRBD1. CDR1 SGHDN and CDR2 FVKESK come from the germline V gene. CDR3 length equals 13 residues. V trimming: 5 bases; J trimming: 6 bases; junction bases outside the gene matches: 6. The CDR3 nucleotides are TGTGCCAGCAGCGACAGGGACTGGGATGGCTACACCTTC. Translating it yields CASSDRDWDGYTF. Based on the CDR3 plus reference TRBV14 and TRBJ1-2, the full variable domain is EAGVTQFPSHSVIEKGQTVTLRCDPISGHDNLYWYRRVMGKEIKFLLHFVKESKQDESGMPNNRFLAERTGGTYSTLKVQPAELEDSGVYFCASSDRDWDGYTFGSGTRLTVV.

In this sample, this clonotype turned up a few times. This chain connects TRBV12-3 or TRBV12-4 to TRBJ1-6; TRBD1 might be the D (5 bases). The CDR3 consists of 17 residues. Trimming shortened V by 3 bases and J by 10 bases, and 22 bases separated the two germline ends. In nucleotides, the CDR3 is TGTGCCAGCAGTTTTGGGATAGGGACGGATGGATCGTCACCCCTCCACTTT. It yields the protein CASSFGIGTDGSSPLHF.

This clonotype was seen a few times. This chain uses TRBV18 with TRBJ1-1; D is unclear. CDR3 length equals 15 residues. From germline, CDR1 is KGHSH and CDR2 LQKENI. Trimming pared 3 bases from V and 0 bases from J, leaving 11 bases between. CDR3 protein: CASSPLGRMNTEAFF. The CDR3 DNA is TGTGCCAGCTCACCCTTGGGCAGAATGAACACTGAAGCTTTCTTT.

The V and J genes are TRBV28 and TRBJ1-1; 9 bases map to TRBD1. The CDR3 consists of 13 residues. Germline V gene sequence: CDR1 MDHEN, CDR2 SYDVKM. The V gene end was trimmed by 7 bases and the J gene end by 7 bases; junction bases not matched to a gene: 7. The CDR3 spells CASNRQGDLEAFF. CDR3 sequence (DNA): TGTGCCAGCAATAGACAGGGGGATCTTGAAGCTTTCTTT. The full variable domain, in which reference TRBV28 and TRBJ1-1 provide the parts outside the CDR3, is DVKVTQSSRYLVKRTGEKVFLECVQDMDHENMFWYRQDPGLGLRLIYFSYDVKMKEKGDIPEGYSVSREKKERFSLILESASTNQTSMYLCASNRQGDLEAFFGQGTRLTVV.

This clonotype was picked up a small number of times. The chain employs TRBV29-1 and TRBJ2-2, with 12 bases matching TRBD2. Germline V gives CDR1 SQVTM, CDR2 ANQGSEA. The CDR3 totals 18 residues. Germline trimming cut 1 base from V and 3 bases from J; bases unmatched to any gene: 9. Here the CDR3 DNA reads TGCAGCGTTGAAGGAGCGACTAGCGGGAGACGGGACACCGGGGAGCTGTTTTTT. Its protein product is CSVEGATSGRRDTGELFF.

This clonotype was counted ten times or more. The chain carries TRBV3-1 and TRBJ2-7; D is perhaps TRBD1 or TRBD2 (5 bases each). Germline CDR1 and CDR2: LGHDT and YNNKEL (reference sequence). The V end lost 4 bases, the J end lost 0 bases, and 22 bases lay between the germline ends. The CDR3 totals 18 residues. CDR3: CASSLGWGSERPSYEQYF. The CDR3, as DNA: TGTGCCAGCAGCCTTGGTTGGGGGTCTGAGCGGCCCTCCTACGAGCAGTACTTC.

This clonotype was detected only a few times. The V and J genes are TRBV27 and TRBJ1-4; 9 bases align to TRBD1. The junction had 5 bases not matched to a gene; V was cut back by 4 bases and J by 2 bases. Germline loops: CDR1 MNHEY, CDR2 SMNVEV (reference sequence). The CDR3 consists of 16 residues. The CDR3 coding sequence is TGTGCCAGCAGTTCACAGGGGGCGCTGACTAATGAAAAACTGTTTTTT. This translates into CASSSQGALTNEKLFF.

At least ten counts were recorded for this clonotype. V usage is TRBV11-3 and J usage is TRBJ2-5, with D perhaps assigned TRBD1 or TRBD2 (6 bases each). V was clipped by 3 bases and J by 4 bases, with 12 bases between them. This CDR3 has 14 amino acids. Germline-derived CDR1 and CDR2 are SGHNT and YENEEA. CDR3 protein: CASSLVGGVETQYF. The CDR3 coding sequence is TGTGCCAGCAGCTTGGTGGGGGGCGTAGAGACCCAGTACTTC.

This clonotype appeared many times. The chain links TRBV7-3 to TRBJ2-1, with D uncertain. The CDR3 contains 15 residues. Trimming took off 5 bases at V and 0 bases at J, with 11 bases between the two ends. CDR1 and CDR2 from the germline V gene are SGHTA and FQGTGA. CDR3 DNA: TGTGCCAGCAGCCCACATGAGAGCTCCTACAATGAGCAGTTCTTC. Protein sequence: CASSPHESSYNEQFF.

This clonotype turned up a few times. The J gene is TRBJ2-7, the V gene TRBV7-9, with a possible D match to TRBD2 (5 bases). V dropped 2 bases and J dropped 2 bases, with 10 bases sitting between them. The CDR3 is 14 residues long. Germline values: CDR1 SEHNR, CDR2 FQNEAQ (reference sequence). The CDR3 DNA reads TGTGCCAGCAGCTTACCCGGGGTGGCCTACGAGCAGTACTTC. Encoded protein: CASSLPGVAYEQYF.

This clonotype was observed a few times. One end of the junction is discordant with germline, which a read error may explain. The chain uses TRBV7-9 and TRBJ2-7; the match to TRBD1 covers 9 bases. This CDR3 region has 14 residues. The V gene's germline CDR1 is SEHNR and CDR2 FQNEAQ (reference sequence). CDR3 in amino acids: CTSSTRDREYEQYF. CDR3 sequence (DNA): TGTACCAGCAGCACCCGGGACAGGGAGTACGAGCAGTACTTC.

The sample holds a few counts of this clonotype. The V gene is TRBV24-1, the J gene TRBJ2-1; 7 nucleotides align to TRBD2. Germline loops: CDR1 KGHDR, CDR2 SFDVKD. V was pared by 2 bases and J by 7 bases, with 13 bases of the junction left unmatched. The CDR3 is 17 amino acids. CDR3 loop: CATSDSNRDYPFNEQFF. The CDR3 region has the DNA TGTGCCACCAGTGATTCAAACCGGGACTACCCGTTTAATGAGCAGTTCTTC.

This clonotype was recorded many times. This sequence joins TRBV20-1 and TRBJ1-1; D ambiguous. This CDR3 is built from 13 residues. V lost 2 bases and J lost 0, with 7 bases in between. Per germline, CDR1 DFQATT and CDR2 SNEGSKA (reference sequence). The CDR3 DNA is TGCAGTGCTAGAAGTCCGGTGAACACTGAAGCTTTCTTT. Protein: CSARSPVNTEAFF.

This clonotype was observed many times. The gene calls are TRBV7-9 and TRBJ2-7, with a weak D call TRBD2 (5 bases). The CDR3 covers 11 residues. The germline CDR1 and CDR2 sequences are SEHNR and FQNEAQ (reference sequence). Trimming pared 3 bases from V and 5 bases from J, leaving 5 bases between. The CDR3, as DNA: TGTGCCAGCAGCTTCGGGAACGAGCAGTACTTC. Encoded protein: CASSFGNEQYF.

There are many counts of this clonotype. This chain connects TRBV27 to TRBJ2-7, with 13 bases identical to TRBD2. Germline loops: CDR1 MNHEY, CDR2 SMNVEV (reference sequence). CDR3 size: 18 residues. J gave up 4 bases and V 1 base, and 10 bases lay outside the gene matches. The chain's CDR3 is CASSLFGGLAGEGYEQYF. Here the CDR3 DNA reads TGTGCCAGCAGTTTATTCGGTGGACTAGCGGGAGAGGGATACGAGCAGTACTTC.

This clonotype has a count of ten or more. The chain carries TRBV3-1 and TRBJ1-2; a weak D match, TRBD1 (5 bases). The V end lost 3 bases, the J end lost 4 bases, and 9 bases lay between the germline ends. This CDR3 is 13 amino acids long. The germline V gene has CDR1 LGHDT and CDR2 YNNKEL (reference sequence). The DNA of the CDR3 is TGTGCCAGCAGCCATGGGGACGGCTATGGCTACACCTTC. Translated: CASSHGDGYGYTF.

This chain connects TRBV10-1 to TRBJ2-5; 10 bases map to TRBD2. The CDR3 covers 16 residues. V trimming: 7 bases; J trimming: 4 bases; junction bases outside the gene matches: 12. In germline, CDR1 is WNHNN, CDR2 SYGVQD (reference sequence). The DNA of the CDR3 is TGCGCCAGCACTTTTCGGCTAGCGGGGGTGGGAGAGACCCAGTACTTC. Translated, it gives CASTFRLAGVGETQYF.

Worth noting for this clonotype: A much bigger clone sits one base away, suggesting this may be a read error. The chain joins TRBV20-1 to TRBJ2-2, with a possible D match to TRBD2 (5 bases). Germline CDR1 and CDR2: DFQATT and SNEGSKA (reference sequence). With 6 bases removed from V and 4 bases from J, the gap between germline ends came to 12 bases. The CDR3 runs 13 residues. CDR3 coding DNA: TGCAGTGCCCCCGGGAAGACCACCGGGGAGCTGTTTTTT. Translating gives CSAPGKTTGELFF.

This clonotype was recorded a few times. The chain carries TRBV6-1 and TRBJ1-6; no definite D call. CDR3 length equals 16 residues. The germline gives CDR1 MNHNS, CDR2 SASEGT. V was clipped by 7 bases and J by 0 bases, with 13 bases between them. The CDR3 bases are TGTGCCAGCAATATTGCGGCCAGCTCCTATAATTCACCCCTCCACTTT. Residues: CASNIAASSYNSPLHF.

In its sample, this clonotype was seen many times. The chain recombines TRBV20-1 with TRBJ2-7, with 7 bases that match TRBD1. With 0 bases clipped from V and 3 bases from J, the junction kept 11 bases outside the gene matches. Germline assignment: CDR1 DFQATT and CDR2 SNEGSKA (reference sequence). The CDR3 totals 16 residues. CDR3 in DNA: TGCAGTGCTAGAGAGACAGGGTCGGCCCCGCACTACGAGCAGTACTTC. Protein product: CSARETGSAPHYEQYF.

This clonotype was seen at least ten times. This chain links TRBV12-3 or TRBV12-4 with TRBJ2-5; 11 positions match TRBD2. V lost 5 bases to trimming and J lost 7 bases; unmatched junction nucleotides: 9. The CDR3 has 15 residues. DNA of the CDR3: TGTGCCAGCAGTCCCAGTTTAGCGGGGGGGGCGACCCAGTACTTC. This translates into CASSPSLAGGATQYF.

About this clonotype itself: One end of the junction varies from germline; a read error may be responsible. The chain is built from TRBV20-1 and TRBJ2-3; a weak D match, TRBD1 (5 bases). The CDR3 totals 17 residues. Per germline, CDR1 DFQATT and CDR2 SNEGSKA (reference sequence). The CDR3 nucleotides are TGCAGTGCTGGAGATGAAATGGGCTGGGGCTTGACAGATACGCAGTACTTT. The encoded protein is CSAGDEMGWGLTDTQYF.